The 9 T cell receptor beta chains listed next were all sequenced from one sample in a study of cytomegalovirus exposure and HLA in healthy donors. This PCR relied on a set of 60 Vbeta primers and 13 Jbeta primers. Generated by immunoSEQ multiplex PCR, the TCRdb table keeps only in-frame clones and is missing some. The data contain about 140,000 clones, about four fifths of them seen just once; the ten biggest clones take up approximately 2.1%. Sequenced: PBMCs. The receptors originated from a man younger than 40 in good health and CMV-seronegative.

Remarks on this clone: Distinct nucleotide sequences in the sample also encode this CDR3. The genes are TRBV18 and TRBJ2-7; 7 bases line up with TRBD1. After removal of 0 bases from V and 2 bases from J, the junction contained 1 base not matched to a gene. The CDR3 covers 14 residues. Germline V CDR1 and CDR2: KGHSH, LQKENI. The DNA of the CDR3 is TGTGCCAGCTCACCACCGACAGGGACCTACGAGCAGTACTTC. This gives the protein CASSPPTGTYEQYF.

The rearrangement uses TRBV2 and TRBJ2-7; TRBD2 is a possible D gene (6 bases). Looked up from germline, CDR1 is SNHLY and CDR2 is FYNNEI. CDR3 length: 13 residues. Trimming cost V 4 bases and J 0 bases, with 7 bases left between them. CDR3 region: CASSATSSYEQYF. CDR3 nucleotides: TGTGCCAGCAGTGCGACTAGCTCCTACGAGCAGTACTTC.

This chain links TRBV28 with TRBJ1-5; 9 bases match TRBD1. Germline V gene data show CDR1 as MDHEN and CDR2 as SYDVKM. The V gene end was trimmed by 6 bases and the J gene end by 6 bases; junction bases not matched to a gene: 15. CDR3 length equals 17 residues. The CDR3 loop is CASSWPRDRVNSQPQHF. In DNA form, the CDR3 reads TGTGCCAGCAGCTGGCCCCGGGACAGGGTTAATTCTCAGCCCCAGCATTTT.

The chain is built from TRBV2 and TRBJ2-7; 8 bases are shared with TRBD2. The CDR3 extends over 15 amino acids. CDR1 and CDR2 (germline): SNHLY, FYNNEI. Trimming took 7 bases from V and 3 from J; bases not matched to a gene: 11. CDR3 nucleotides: TGTGCCAGCAATACGGGGGGGGCAGGGAGCTACGAGCAGTACTTC. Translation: CASNTGGAGSYEQYF.

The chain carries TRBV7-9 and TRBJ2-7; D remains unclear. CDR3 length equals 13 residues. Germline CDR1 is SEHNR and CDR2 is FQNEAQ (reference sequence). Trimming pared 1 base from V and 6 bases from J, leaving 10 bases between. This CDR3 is CASSLVATGEQYF. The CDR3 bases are TGTGCCAGCAGCTTAGTAGCAACGGGCGAGCAGTACTTC.

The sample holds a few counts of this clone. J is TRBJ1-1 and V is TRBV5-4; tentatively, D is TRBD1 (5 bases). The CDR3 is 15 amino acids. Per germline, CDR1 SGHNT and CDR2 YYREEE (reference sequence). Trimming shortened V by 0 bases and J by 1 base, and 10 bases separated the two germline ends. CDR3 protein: CASSLVSGGNTEAFF. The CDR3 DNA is TGTGCCAGCAGCTTGGTCTCCGGGGGGAACACTGAAGCTTTCTTT.

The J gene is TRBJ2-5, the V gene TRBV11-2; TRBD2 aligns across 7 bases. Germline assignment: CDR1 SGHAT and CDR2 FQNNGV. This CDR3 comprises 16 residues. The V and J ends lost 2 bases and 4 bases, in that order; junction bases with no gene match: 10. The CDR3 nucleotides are TGTGCCAGCAGCTTACAAAGCAGGCCGGGGGGAGAGACCCAGTACTTC. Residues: CASSLQSRPGGETQYF.

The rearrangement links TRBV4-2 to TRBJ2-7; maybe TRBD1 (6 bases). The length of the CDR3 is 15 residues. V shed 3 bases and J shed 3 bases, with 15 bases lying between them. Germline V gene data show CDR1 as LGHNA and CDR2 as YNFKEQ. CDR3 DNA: TGTGCCAGCAGCCAGGGGGACACCGACCTCTACGAGCAGTACTTC. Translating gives CASSQGDTDLYEQYF.

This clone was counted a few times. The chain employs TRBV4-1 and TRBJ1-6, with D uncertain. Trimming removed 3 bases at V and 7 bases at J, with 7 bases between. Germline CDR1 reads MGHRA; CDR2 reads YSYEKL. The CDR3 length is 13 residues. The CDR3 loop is CASSQIRNSPLHF. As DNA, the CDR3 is TGCGCCAGCAGCCAGATCAGAAATTCACCCCTCCACTTT.